The 13 T cell receptor beta chains reported below all come from one sample, sequenced in a study of shared clonotypes between healthy human individuals. The assay was immunoSEQ multiplex PCR, and TCRdb's table has in-frame clones only and misses some. The sample shows millions of clones, more than 90% of them seen only once. Material: naive CD4+ T cells sorted from blood. Described subset: CD45RA+ positively selected. Receptors originate from a man aged 18 to 29 in good health.

The chain combines TRBV28 with TRBJ1-6, with D perhaps TRBD1 (6 bases). Germline loops: CDR1 MDHEN, CDR2 SYDVKM. Trimming left V 3 bases short and J 7 bases short, with 10 bases between. The CDR3 consists of 14 residues. The CDR3 here is CASSLGRGNSPLHF. The CDR3 nucleotides are TGTGCCAGCAGTTTGGGGAGGGGGAATTCACCCCTCCACTTT.

V and J are TRBV6-5 and TRBJ2-1; a possible D gene is TRBD1 (6 bases). CDR1 and CDR2 from the germline V gene are MNHEY and SVGAGI. Trimming cost V 4 bases and J 2 bases, with 12 bases left between them. This CDR3 contains 15 residues. In nucleotides, the CDR3 is TGTGCCAGCAGTTCGTACAGGGATCCCTACAATGAGCAGTTCTTC. As protein: CASSSYRDPYNEQFF.

The chain carries TRBV7-2 and TRBJ2-5; 10 bases align to TRBD2. With V trimmed by 3 bases and J by 4 bases, 2 bases remained unmatched. Germline V lookup: CDR1 SGHTA, CDR2 FQGNSA. This CDR3 is built from 14 residues. The CDR3: CASSLLAGVETQYF. In DNA, the CDR3 is TGTGCCAGCAGCTTGCTAGCGGGAGTAGAGACCCAGTACTTC. The full variable domain, with the rest looked up from reference TRBV7-2 and TRBJ2-5, is GAGVSQSPSNKVTEKGKDVELRCDPISGHTALYWYRQSLGQGLEFLIYFQGNSAPDKSGLPSDRFSAERTGGSVSTLTIQRTQQEDSAVYLCASSLLAGVETQYFGPGTRLLVL.

J is TRBJ2-7 and V is TRBV18; D remains ambiguous. Germline CDR1 reads KGHSH; CDR2 reads LQKENI. This CDR3 region has 13 residues. The germline V and J ends were trimmed by 3 bases and 5 bases, with 11 bases remaining between them. DNA for the CDR3: TGTGCCAGCTCACCGGCGTTCGTCCACGAGCAGTACTTC. This encodes CASSPAFVHEQYF.

The chain couples TRBV18 to TRBJ1-5; the match to TRBD1 covers 8 bases. Germline trimming cut 1 base from V and 7 bases from J; bases unmatched to any gene: 9. Germline-derived CDR1 and CDR2 are KGHSH and LQKENI. This CDR3 spans 16 amino acids. The CDR3 DNA follows: TGTGCCAGCTCACCACTGGGAGGACAGGGTGGCCAGCCCCAGCATTTT. Translating gives CASSPLGGQGGQPQHF.

This clone was recorded once. CDR3 DNA sequence: TGTGCCAGCAGCTTGGGGTCAGGAGTGACTTCCTACGAGCAGTACTTC. This sequence encodes CASSLGSGVTSYEQYF. V usage is TRBV11-2 and J usage is TRBJ2-7, with D hard to call. This CDR3 is 16 amino acids long. Germline V gene data show CDR1 as SGHAT and CDR2 as FQNNGV. The V and J ends lost 3 bases and 1 base respectively, with 16 bases between them.

V and J are TRBV5-1 and TRBJ1-4; TRBD1 matches 7 bases. V shed 4 bases and J 0 bases; nucleotides not matched to a gene: 6. Germline loops: CDR1 SGHRS, CDR2 YFSETQ. The length of the CDR3 is 16 residues. In DNA, the CDR3 is TGCGCCAGCAGCATGGACAGGCCCTCAACTAATGAAAAACTGTTTTTT. Protein: CASSMDRPSTNEKLFF.

The CDR3 DNA reads as TGCGCCAGCAGCCAAGATTACAGGGTGGGCACTGAAGCTTTCTTT. Amino acid sequence: CASSQDYRVGTEAFF. This chain connects TRBV4-3 to TRBJ1-1, with a tentative D call TRBD1 (6 bases). V was clipped by 0 bases and J by 4 bases, with 12 bases between them. The CDR3 sequence is 15 residues long. Looked up from germline, CDR1 is LGHNA and CDR2 is YSLEER.

This chain joins TRBV2 and TRBJ1-5; D is uncertain. The CDR3 runs 12 residues. With 7 bases removed from V and 3 bases from J, the gap between germline ends came to 7 bases. Germline V gives CDR1 SNHLY, CDR2 FYNNEI. This CDR3 reads CASNRYNQPQHF. The CDR3 DNA reads TGTGCCAGCAACCGTTACAATCAGCCCCAGCATTTT.

The chain combines TRBV2 with TRBJ2-2; 8 bases fit TRBD2. The ends lost 0 bases at V and 5 bases at J; junction bases unmatched: 11. The germline CDR1 and CDR2 sequences are SNHLY and FYNNEI. The CDR3 has 18 amino acids. The CDR3: CASSEARGAGVLTGELFF. The CDR3 nucleotides are TGTGCCAGCAGTGAAGCTCGGGGAGCGGGAGTGCTGACCGGGGAGCTGTTTTTT.

The J gene is TRBJ2-5, the V gene TRBV4-1; D possibly corresponds to TRBD2 (5 bases). The CDR3 spans 13 residues. CDR1 MGHRA and CDR2 YSYEKL come from the germline V gene. Trimming removed 1 base at V and 6 bases at J, with 9 bases between. CDR3 sequence: CASSQVSGKTQYF. DNA of the CDR3: TGCGCCAGCAGCCAAGTGTCCGGGAAGACCCAGTACTTC.

CDR3 in DNA: TGTGCCAGCAGCTTATTGGGGCTGGCGGGAGAGACCCAGTACTTC. Protein: CASSLLGLAGETQYF. The V and J genes are TRBV7-9 and TRBJ2-5; either TRBD1 or TRBD2 may supply D (5 bases each). Germline values: CDR1 SEHNR, CDR2 FQNEAQ (reference sequence). The CDR3 is made up of 15 amino acids. V gave up 2 bases and J gave up 4 bases, with 14 bases separating them.

J is TRBJ2-7 and V is TRBV10-3; TRBD1 agrees at 7 bases. Germline CDR1 ENHRY, CDR2 SYGVKD. J lost 3 bases, V lost 6 bases, and 8 bases had no gene match. The CDR3 totals 14 residues. The CDR3 region has the DNA TGTGCCATCAGGTCTGACAGGGAAGACTACGAGCAGTACTTC. Protein sequence: CAIRSDREDYEQYF.